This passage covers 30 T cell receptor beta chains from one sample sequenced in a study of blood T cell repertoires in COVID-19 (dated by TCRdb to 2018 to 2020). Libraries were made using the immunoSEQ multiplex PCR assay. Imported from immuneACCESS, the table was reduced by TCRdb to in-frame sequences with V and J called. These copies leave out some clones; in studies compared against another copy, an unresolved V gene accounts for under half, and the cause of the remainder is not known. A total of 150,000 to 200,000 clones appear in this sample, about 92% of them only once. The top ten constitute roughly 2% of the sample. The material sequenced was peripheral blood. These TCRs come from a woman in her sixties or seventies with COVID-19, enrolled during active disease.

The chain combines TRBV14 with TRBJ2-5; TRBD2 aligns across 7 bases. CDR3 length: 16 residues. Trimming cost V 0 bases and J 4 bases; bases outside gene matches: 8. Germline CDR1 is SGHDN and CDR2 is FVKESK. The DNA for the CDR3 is TGTGCCAGCAGCCAAGATTTGCGGGGGTATCTAGAGACCCAGTACTTC. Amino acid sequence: CASSQDLRGYLETQYF. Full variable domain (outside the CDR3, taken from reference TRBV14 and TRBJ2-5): EAGVTQFPSHSVIEKGQTVTLRCDPISGHDNLYWYRRVMGKEIKFLLHFVKESKQDESGMPNNRFLAERTGGTYSTLKVQPAELEDSGVYFCASSQDLRGYLETQYFGPGTRLLVL.

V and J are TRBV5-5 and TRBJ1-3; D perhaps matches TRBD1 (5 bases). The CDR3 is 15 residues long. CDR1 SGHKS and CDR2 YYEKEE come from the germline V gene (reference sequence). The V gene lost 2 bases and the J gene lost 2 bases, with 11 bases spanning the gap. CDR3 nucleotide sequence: TGTGCCAGCAGCTTCTCCAGGGAGGCTGGAAACACCATATATTTT. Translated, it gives CASSFSREAGNTIYF.

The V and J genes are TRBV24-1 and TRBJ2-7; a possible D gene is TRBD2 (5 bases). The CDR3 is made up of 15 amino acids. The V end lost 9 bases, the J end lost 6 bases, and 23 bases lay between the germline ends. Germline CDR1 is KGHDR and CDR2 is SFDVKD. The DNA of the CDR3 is TGTGCCACCCGACTAACCCGGGTGGCGTGGGGCGAGCAGTACTTC. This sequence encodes CATRLTRVAWGEQYF.

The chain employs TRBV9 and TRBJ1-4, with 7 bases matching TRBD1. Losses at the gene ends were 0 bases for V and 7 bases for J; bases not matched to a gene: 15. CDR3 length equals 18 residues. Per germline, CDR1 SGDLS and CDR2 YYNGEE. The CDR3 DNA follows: TGTGCCAGCAGCGTAGGAACCGGGACAGCGGATTCGGGTGAAAAACTGTTTTTT. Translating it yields CASSVGTGTADSGEKLFF.

The CDR3 reads CASSPPTSSSTDTQYF. For the CDR3, the DNA is TGTGCCAGCAGCCCCCCTACTAGTTCTAGCACAGATACGCAGTATTTT. The chain links TRBV11-3 to TRBJ2-3; possible D gene TRBD2, 5 bases. V gave up 5 bases and J gave up 0 bases, with 15 bases separating them. Germline V gene sequence: CDR1 SGHNT, CDR2 YENEEA. The CDR3 consists of 16 residues.

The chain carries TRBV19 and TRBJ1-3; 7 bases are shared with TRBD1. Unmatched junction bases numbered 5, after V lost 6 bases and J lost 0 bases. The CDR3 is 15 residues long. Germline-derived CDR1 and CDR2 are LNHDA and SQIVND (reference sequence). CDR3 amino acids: CASRPTGSSGNTIYF. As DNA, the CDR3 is TGTGCCAGTAGACCGACAGGGAGCTCTGGAAACACCATATATTTT.

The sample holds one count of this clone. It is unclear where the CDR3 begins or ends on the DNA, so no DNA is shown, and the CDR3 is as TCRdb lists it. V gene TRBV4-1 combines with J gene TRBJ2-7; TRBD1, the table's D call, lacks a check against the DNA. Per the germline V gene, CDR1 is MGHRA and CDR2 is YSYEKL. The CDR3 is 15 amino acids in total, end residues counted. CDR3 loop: CASSQVGQGAPHRYF.

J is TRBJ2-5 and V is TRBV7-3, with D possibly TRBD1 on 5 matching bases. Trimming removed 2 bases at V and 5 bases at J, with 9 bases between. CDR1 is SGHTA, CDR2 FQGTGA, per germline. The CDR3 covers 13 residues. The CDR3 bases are TGTGCCAGCAGCTTAGGATCAGGGGAGACCCAGTACTTC. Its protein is CASSLGSGETQYF.

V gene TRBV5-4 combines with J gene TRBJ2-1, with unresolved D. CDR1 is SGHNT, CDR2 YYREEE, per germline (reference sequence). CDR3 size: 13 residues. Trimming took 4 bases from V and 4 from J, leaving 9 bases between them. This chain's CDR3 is CASSRTVYNEQFF. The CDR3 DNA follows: TGTGCCAGCAGCCGAACGGTTTACAATGAGCAGTTCTTC.

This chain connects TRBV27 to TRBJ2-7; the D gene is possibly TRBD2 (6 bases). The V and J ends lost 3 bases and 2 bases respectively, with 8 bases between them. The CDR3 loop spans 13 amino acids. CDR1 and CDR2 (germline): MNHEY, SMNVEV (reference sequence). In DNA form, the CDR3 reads TGTGCCAGCAGTTTCACGGGGGCCTACGAGCAGTACTTC. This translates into CASSFTGAYEQYF.

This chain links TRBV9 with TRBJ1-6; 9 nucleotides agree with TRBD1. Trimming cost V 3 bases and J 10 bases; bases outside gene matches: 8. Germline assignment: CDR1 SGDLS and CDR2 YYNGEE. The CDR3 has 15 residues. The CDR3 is CASSATGGTESPLHF. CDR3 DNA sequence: TGTGCCAGCAGCGCGACAGGGGGGACGGAATCACCCCTCCACTTT.

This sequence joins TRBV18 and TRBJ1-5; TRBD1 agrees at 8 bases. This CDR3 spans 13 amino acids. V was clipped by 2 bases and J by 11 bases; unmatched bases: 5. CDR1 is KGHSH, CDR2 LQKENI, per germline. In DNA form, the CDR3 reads TGTGCCAGCTCACCAGGACAGGGCGTGACCCAGCATTTT. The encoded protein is CASSPGQGVTQHF.

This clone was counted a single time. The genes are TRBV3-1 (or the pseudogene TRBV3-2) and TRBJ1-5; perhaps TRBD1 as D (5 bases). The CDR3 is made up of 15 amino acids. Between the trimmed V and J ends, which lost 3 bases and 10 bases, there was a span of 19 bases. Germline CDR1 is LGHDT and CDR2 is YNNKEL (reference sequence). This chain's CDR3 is CASSQMGTGHGPQHF. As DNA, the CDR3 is TGTGCCAGCAGCCAGATGGGAACAGGCCACGGCCCCCAGCATTTT.

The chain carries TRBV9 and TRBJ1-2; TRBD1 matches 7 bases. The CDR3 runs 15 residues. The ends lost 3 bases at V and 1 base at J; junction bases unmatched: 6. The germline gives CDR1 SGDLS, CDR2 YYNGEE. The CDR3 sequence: CASSAHRGRNYGYTF. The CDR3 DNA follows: TGTGCCAGCAGCGCCCACAGGGGCCGTAACTATGGCTACACCTTC.

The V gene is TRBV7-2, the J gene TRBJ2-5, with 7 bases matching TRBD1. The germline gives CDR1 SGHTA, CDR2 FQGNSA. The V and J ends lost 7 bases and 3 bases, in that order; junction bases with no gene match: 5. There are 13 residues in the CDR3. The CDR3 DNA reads TGTGCCAGCACGACAGGGCGAAAAGAGACCCAGTACTTC. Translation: CASTTGRKETQYF.

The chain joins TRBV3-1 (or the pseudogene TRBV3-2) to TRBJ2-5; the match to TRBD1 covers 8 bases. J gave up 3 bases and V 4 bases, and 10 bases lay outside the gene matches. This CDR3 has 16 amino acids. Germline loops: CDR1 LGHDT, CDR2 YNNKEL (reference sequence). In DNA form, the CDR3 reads TGTGCCAGCAGCCCCTTCCAGGGGGCAAAGGAAGAGACCCAGTACTTC. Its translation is CASSPFQGAKEETQYF.

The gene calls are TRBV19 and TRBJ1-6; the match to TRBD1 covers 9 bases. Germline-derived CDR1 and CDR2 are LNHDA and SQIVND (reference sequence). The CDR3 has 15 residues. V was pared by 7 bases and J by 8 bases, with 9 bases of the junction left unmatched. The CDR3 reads CASNEPGQGYSPLHF. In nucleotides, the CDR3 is TGTGCCAGTAATGAACCGGGACAGGGATATTCACCCCTCCACTTT.

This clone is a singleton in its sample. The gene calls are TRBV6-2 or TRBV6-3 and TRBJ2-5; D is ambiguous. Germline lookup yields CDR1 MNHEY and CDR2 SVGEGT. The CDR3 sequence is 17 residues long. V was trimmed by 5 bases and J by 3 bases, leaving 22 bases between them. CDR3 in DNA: TGTGCCAGCAGTATTATCCATTGGTCGAGGAGAAAAGAGACCCAGTACTTC. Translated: CASSIIHWSRRKETQYF.

CDR3 coding DNA: TGTGCCTGGAGTATGGGGGGTGTCGGCTACACCTTC. Amino acids: CAWSMGGVGYTF. The V and J genes are TRBV30 and TRBJ1-2; D is possibly TRBD1 (5 bases). Germline CDR1 GTSNPN, CDR2 SVGIG (reference sequence). Trimming stripped 2 bases from V and 8 bases from J, with 12 bases between. The CDR3 loop spans 12 amino acids.

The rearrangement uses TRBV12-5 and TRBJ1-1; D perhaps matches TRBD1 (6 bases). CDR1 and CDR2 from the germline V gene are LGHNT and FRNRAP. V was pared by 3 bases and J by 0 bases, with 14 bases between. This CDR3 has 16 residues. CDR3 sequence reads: CASGFGGRGMNTEAFF. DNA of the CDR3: TGTGCTAGTGGTTTTGGGGGCCGGGGCATGAACACTGAAGCTTTCTTT.

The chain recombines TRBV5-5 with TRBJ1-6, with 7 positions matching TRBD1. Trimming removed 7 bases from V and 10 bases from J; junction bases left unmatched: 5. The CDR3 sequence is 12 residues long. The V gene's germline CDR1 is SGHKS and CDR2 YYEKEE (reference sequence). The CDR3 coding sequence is TGTGCCAGCTCCGGGACAGTCTCACCCCTCCACTTT. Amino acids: CASSGTVSPLHF. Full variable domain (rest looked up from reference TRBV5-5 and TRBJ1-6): DAGVTQSPTHLIKTRGQQVTLRCSPISGHKSVSWYQQVLGQGPQFIFQYYEKEERGRGNFPDRFSARQFPNYSSELNVNALLLGDSALYLCASSGTVSPLHFGNGTRLTVT.

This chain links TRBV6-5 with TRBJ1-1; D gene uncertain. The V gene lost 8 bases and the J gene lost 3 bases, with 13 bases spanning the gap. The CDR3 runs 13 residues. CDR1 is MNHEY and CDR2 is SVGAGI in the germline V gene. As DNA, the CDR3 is TGTGCCAGCTCCCGGTGGTCGGACACTGAAGCTTTCTTT. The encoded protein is CASSRWSDTEAFF.

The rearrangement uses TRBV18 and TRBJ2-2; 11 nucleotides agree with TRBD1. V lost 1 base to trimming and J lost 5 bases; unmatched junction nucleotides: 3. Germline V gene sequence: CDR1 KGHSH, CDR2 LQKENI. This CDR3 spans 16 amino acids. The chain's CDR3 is CASSPRTGGRTGELFF. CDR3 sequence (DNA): TGTGCCAGCTCACCACGGACAGGGGGCCGGACCGGGGAGCTGTTTTTT.

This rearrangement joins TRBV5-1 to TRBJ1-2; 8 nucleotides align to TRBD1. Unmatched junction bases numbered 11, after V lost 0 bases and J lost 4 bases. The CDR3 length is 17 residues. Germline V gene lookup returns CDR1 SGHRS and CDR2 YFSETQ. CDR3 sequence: CASSLGAGGASFYGYTF. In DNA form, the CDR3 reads TGCGCCAGCAGCTTGGGGGCAGGGGGCGCATCCTTCTATGGCTACACCTTC.

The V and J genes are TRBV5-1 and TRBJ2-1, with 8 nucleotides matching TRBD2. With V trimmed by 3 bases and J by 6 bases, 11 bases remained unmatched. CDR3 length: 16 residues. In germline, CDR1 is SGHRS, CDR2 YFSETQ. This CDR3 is CASSWTSSGGANEQFF. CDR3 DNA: TGCGCCAGCAGCTGGACCTCCTCCGGGGGGGCCAATGAGCAGTTCTTC.

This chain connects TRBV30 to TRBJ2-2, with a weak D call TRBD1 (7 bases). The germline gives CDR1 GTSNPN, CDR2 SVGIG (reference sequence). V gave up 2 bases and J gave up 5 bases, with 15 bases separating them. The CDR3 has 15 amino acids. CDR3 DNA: TGTGCCTGGAGTCTCGGAGGGGGCCGGACCGGGGAGCTGTTTTTT. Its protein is CAWSLGGGRTGELFF.

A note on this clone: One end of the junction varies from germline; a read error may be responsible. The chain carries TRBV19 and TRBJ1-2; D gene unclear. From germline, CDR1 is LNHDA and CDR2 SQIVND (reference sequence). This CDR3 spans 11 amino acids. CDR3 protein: CAAGSRYGYTF. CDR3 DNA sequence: TGCGCCGCGGGCAGTCGCTATGGCTACACCTTC.

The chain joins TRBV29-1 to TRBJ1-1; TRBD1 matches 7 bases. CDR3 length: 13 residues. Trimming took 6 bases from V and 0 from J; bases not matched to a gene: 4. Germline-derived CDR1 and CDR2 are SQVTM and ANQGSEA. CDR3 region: CSVAQGVNTEAFF. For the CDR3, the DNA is TGCAGCGTAGCCCAGGGGGTGAACACTGAAGCTTTCTTT.

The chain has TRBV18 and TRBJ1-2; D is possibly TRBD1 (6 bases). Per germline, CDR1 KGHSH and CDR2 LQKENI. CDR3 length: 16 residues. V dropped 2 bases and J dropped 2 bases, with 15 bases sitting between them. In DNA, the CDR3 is TGTGCCAGCTCACCAGCTCCCGGACAGAGCAACTATGGCTACACCTTC. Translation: CASSPAPGQSNYGYTF. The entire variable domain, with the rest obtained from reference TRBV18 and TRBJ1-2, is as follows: NAGVMQNPRHLVRRRGQEARLRCSPMKGHSHVYWYRQLPEEGLKFMVYLQKENIIDESGMPKERFSAEFPKEGPSILRIQQVVRGDSAAYFCASSPAPGQSNYGYTFGSGTRLTVV.

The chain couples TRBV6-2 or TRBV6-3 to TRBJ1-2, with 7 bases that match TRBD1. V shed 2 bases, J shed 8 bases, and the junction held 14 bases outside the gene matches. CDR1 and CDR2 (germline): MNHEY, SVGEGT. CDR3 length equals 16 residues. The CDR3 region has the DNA TGTGCCAGCAGTTACCCCGACAGGGATAGGAGAAGCGGCTACACCTTC. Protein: CASSYPDRDRRSGYTF.